This T cell receptor beta chain was identified during a study of blood T cell repertoires in COVID-19. Overall study context: From the United States, Italy and Spain came samples of acute and convalescent COVID-19. Sources were T cells, B-cell-depleted T cells, or PBMCs; the material itself was cDNA or gDNA.

Per the germline V gene, CDR1 is SNHLY and CDR2 is FYNNEI. This CDR3 has 13 amino acids. J lost 7 bases, V lost 6 bases, and 5 bases had no gene match. Here immunoSEQ multiplex PCR was the method, and the copy in TCRdb shows in-frame clones only, minus some. Here the sample spans some 100,000 clones, approximately 87% being singletons. The TCR was taken from a man aged 65-85 years who had recovered from COVID-19. The J gene is TRBJ1-4, the V gene TRBV2; 7 bases are a match to TRBD1. What was sequenced was peripheral blood. CDR3 sequence: CASSATGTEKLFF. CDR3 DNA sequence: TGTGCCAGCAGCGCGACAGGGACTGAAAAACTGTTTTTT.